Sequencing of this T cell receptor (beta chain) was carried out in a study of regulatory T cells in long-lasting Graves disease. V was cut by 4 bases and J by 1 base, with 13 bases left in between. The CDR3 length is 15 residues. Assembly of TCR beta libraries relied on iRepertoire HTBI primers together with Arm-PCR of CDR3 regions. Via MiXCR, TCRdb re-called the multiplex PCR reads, giving one row per CDR3 protein. The table includes about 530,000 distinct CDR3 sequences, roughly 16% detected once. Time point defined: newly diagnosed GD, antithyroid drugs for less than 3 months. The authors made the TCR library using RNA they extracted from PBMCs. Study outcomes and limitations: Accuracy might have suffered from few samples.

As for this clonotype: Its antigen is currently unknown.

These records were also assigned to another study, of T cells in Graves' hyperthyroidism and ophthalmopathy.

This receptor was obtained from a woman aged 40-60 years with Graves disease. The chain combines TRBV12-3 or TRBV12-4 with TRBJ2-5; D might be TRBD1 (5 bases). The material sequenced was peripheral blood mononuclear cells (PBMCs), taken at new diagnosis, from a patient treated with antithyroid drugs. The CDR3 loop reads CASSSPQDPQETQYF. In DNA form, the CDR3 reads TGTGCCAGCAGTTCCCCACAGGACCCCCAAGAGACCCAGTACTTC.